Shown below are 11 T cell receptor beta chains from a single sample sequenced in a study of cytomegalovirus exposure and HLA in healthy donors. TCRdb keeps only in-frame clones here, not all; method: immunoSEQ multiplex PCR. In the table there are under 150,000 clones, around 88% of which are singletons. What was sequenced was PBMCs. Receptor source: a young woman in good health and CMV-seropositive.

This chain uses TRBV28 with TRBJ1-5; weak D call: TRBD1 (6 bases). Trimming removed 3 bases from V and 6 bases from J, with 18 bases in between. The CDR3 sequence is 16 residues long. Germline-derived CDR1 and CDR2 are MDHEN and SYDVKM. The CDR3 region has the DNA TGTGCCAGCAGTTTCTCGGACAGAGGATATGGTCAGCCCCAGCATTTT. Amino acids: CASSFSDRGYGQPQHF.

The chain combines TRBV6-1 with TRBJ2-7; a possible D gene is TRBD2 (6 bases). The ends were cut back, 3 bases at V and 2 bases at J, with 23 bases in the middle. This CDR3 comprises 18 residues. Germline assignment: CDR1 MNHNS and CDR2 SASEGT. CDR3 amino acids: CASSEAGGEAAYTYEQYF. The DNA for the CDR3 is TGTGCCAGCAGTGAGGCCGGCGGGGAGGCGGCCTACACCTACGAGCAGTACTTC.

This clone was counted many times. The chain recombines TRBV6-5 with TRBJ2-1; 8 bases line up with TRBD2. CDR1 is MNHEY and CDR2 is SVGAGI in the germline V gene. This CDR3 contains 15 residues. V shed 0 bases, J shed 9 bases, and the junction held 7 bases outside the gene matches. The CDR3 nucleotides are TGTGCCAGCAGTTACTCCCGGGGCGGGAGGAGTGAGCAGTTCTTC. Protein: CASSYSRGGRSEQFF.

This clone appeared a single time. In nucleotides, the CDR3 is TGTGCCAGCTCAAACCAGCTCGGACAGGGTGGTAATGAGCAGTTCTTC. Its translation is CASSNQLGQGGNEQFF. This sequence joins TRBV18 and TRBJ2-1; 8 nucleotides align to TRBD1. V lost 5 bases, J lost 7 bases, and 13 bases stayed unmatched. Germline-derived CDR1 and CDR2 are KGHSH and LQKENI. CDR3 length: 16 residues.

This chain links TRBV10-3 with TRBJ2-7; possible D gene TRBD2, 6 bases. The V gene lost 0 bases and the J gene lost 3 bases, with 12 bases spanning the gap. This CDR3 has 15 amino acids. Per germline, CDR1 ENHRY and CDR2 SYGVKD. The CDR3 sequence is CAISESLGGRYEQYF. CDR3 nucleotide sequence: TGTGCCATCAGTGAGTCGCTAGGAGGGCGCTACGAGCAGTACTTC.

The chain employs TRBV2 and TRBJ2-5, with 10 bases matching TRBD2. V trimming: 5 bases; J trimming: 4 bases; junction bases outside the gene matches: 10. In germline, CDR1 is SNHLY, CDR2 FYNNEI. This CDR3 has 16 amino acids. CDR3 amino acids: CASSRLAGVGRETQYF. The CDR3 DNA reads TGTGCCAGCAGTCGACTAGCGGGCGTAGGGAGAGAGACCCAGTACTTC.

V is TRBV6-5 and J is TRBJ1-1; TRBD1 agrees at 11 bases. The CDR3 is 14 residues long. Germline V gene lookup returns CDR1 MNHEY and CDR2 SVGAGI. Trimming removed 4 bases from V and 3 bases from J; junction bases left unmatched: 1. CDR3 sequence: CASSWGQGDTEAFF. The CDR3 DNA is TGTGCCAGCAGTTGGGGACAGGGGGACACTGAAGCTTTCTTT.

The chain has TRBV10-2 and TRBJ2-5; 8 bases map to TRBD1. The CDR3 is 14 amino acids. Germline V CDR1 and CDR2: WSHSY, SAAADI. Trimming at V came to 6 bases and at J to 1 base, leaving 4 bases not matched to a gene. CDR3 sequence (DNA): TGCGCCAGCAGGGTCGGACAGGGCCAAGAGACCCAGTACTTC. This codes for CASRVGQGQETQYF.

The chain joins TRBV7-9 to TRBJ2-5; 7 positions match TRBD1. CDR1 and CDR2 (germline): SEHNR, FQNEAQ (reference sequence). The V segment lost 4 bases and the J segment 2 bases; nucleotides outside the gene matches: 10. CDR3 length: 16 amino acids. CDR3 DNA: TGTGCCAGCAGCTATAACAGGGGTTTAGGGCAAGAGACCCAGTACTTC. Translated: CASSYNRGLGQETQYF.

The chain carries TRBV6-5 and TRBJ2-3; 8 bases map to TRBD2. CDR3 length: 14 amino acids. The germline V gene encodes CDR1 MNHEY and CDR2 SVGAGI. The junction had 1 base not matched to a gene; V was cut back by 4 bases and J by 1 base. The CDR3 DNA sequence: TGTGCCAGCAGTTCGCGGGGGGGCACAGATACGCAGTATTTT. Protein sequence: CASSSRGGTDTQYF.

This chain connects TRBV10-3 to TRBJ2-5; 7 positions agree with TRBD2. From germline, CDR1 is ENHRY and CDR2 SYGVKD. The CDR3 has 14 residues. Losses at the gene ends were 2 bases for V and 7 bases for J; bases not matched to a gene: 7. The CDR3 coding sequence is TGTGCCATCAGTGAGGACTCCCCGGGAGGGACCCAGTACTTC. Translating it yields CAISEDSPGGTQYF.